This T cell receptor (beta chain) was obtained from a study of PD-1 blockade in classical Hodgkin lymphoma. TCRdb's table, derived via immunoSEQ multiplex PCR, lists solely in-frame clones and lacks some. The profile shows about 12,000 clones, under 85% of them singletons. Findings of the study overall: Patients who initiated nivolumab within 1 year of ASCT were excluded.

Details on this clone: Its target is not known.

Germline assignment: CDR1 LGHNA and CDR2 YSLEER. CDR3 length: 15 residues. The V gene lost 0 bases and the J gene lost 3 bases, with 12 bases spanning the gap. Relapse was seen in all patients after autologous stem cell transplantation, and brentuximab vedotin exposure was variable. Magnetic depletion of unwanted cells isolated CD4+ T cells from thawed PBMCs. Sequenced here: CD4+ T cells from blood, sampled at baseline. This chain connects TRBV4-3 to TRBJ2-7, with D possibly TRBD2 on 6 matching bases. The source is a human donor with classical Hodgkin lymphoma. In nucleotides, the CDR3 is TGCGCCAGCAGCCAAGATTGGAGGGAATTCTACGAGCAGTACTTC. This sequence encodes CASSQDWREFYEQYF.